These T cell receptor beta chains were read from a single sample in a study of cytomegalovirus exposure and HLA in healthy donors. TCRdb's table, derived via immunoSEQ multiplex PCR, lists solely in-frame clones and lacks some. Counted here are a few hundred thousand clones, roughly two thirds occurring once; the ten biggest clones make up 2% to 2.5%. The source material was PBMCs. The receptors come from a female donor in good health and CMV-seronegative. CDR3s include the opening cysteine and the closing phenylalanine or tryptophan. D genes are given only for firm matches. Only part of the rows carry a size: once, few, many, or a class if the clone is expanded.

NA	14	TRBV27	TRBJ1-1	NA	TGTGCCAGCAGTTTTTTCAGGGAGGGAACTGAAGCTTTCTTT	CASSFFREGTEAFF
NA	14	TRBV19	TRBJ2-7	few	TGTGCCAGTAGTATGTTGACAGACTCCTACGAGCAGTACTTC	CASSMLTDSYEQYF
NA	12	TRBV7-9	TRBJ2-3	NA	TGTGCCAGCAGCGCGAGCGGTTTTGAGGAGTATTTT	CASSASGFEEYF
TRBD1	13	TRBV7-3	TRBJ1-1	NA	TGTGCCAGCAGCTTCAGGGGGGCTGGTGAAGCTTTCTTT	CASSFRGAGEAFF
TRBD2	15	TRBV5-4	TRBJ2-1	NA	TGTGCCAGCTTCCCGACTAGCGGTAATAACAATGAGCAGTTCTTC	CASFPTSGNNNEQFF
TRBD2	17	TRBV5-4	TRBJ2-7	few	TGTGCCAGCAGCAGGCCGGGACTAGCGGGCAACCTCTACGAGCAGTACTTC	CASSRPGLAGNLYEQYF
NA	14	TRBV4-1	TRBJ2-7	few	TGCGCCAGCAGCCAAGGAGGCGCCCTTTACGAGCAGTACTTC	CASSQGGALYEQYF
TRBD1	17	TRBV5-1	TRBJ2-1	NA	TGCGCCGGCAGCTTGAAGACCCAGGGACAGGGGACCCATGAGCAGTTCTTC	CAGSLKTQGQGTHEQFF
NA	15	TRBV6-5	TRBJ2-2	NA	TGTGCCAGCAGTTCGGATCACCCGGGGACCGGGGAGCTGTTTTTT	CASSSDHPGTGELFF
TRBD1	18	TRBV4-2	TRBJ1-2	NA	TGTGCCAGCAGCCAAGATTCAGCCAGGGGGCCTTCCGGGTACGGCTACACCTTC	CASSQDSARGPSGYGYTF
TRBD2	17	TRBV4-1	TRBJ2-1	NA	TGCGCCAGCAGCCAAGTCTCCGGACTAGCGGGAAGGGATGAGCAGTTCTTC	CASSQVSGLAGRDEQFF
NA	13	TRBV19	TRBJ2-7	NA	TGTGCCAGTGGCCCAGGGTGGTCCTACGAGCAGTACTTC	CASGPGWSYEQYF
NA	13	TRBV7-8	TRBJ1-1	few	TGTGCCAGCAGTGGGGGGGAGAACACTGAAGCTTTCTTT	CASSGGENTEAFF
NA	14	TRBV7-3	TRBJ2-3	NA	TGTGCCAGCAGCTTAAGGCCTGGCACAGATACGCAGTATTTT	CASSLRPGTDTQYF
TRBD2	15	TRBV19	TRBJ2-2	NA	TGTGCCAGTAGTACGGGACTAGCCCAGCCCGGGGAGCTGTTTTTT	CASSTGLAQPGELFF
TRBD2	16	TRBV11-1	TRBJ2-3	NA	TGTGCCAGCAGCTTCCTTACTAGCGGGGGCACAGATACGCAGTATTTT	CASSFLTSGGTDTQYF
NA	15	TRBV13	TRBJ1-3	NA	TGTGCCAGCAGCTTGGTGGGCAGCCCTGGAAACACCATATATTTT	CASSLVGSPGNTIYF
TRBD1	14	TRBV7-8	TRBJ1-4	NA	TGTGCCAGCAGCTACTCCGGGACAGGGGAAAAACTGTTTTTT	CASSYSGTGEKLFF
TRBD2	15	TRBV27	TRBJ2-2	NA	TGTGCCAGCAGTATTGGACTAGCGTACACCGGGGAGCTGTTTTTT	CASSIGLAYTGELFF
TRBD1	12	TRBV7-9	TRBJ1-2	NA	TGTTCCAGCAGCTTAGGGGACAGGGTCTCAACCTTC	CSSSLGDRVSTF
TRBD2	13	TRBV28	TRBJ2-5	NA	TGTGCCAGCAGACTAGCGGGAGGCGAGACCCAGTACTTC	CASRLAGGETQYF
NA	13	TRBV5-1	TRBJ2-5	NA	TGCGCCAGCTCCGGGGGTCCCGAAGAGACCCAGTACTTC	CASSGGPEETQYF
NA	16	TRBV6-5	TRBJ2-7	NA	TGTGCCAGCAGTTCCCTCTCAGGGGAGAAGTACCACGAGCAGTACTTC	CASSSLSGEKYHEQYF
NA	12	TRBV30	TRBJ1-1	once	TGTGCCTGGGTTCCGGAGGTCACTGAAGCTTTCTTT	CAWVPEVTEAFF
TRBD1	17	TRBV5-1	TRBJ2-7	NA	TGCGCCAGCAGCTTGACGATGGACAGGGGGGGCTCCTACGAGCAGTACTTC	CASSLTMDRGGSYEQYF
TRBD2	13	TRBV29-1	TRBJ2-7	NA	TGCAGCGTTGCGCTAGCGGGTAACTACGAGCAGTACTTC	CSVALAGNYEQYF
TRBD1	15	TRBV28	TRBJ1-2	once	TGTGCCAGCAGTTTGGACAGGGGGCGAGACTATGGCTACACCTTC	CASSLDRGRDYGYTF
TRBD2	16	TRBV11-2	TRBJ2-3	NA	TGTGCCAGCAGCCATACTAGCGGGAGCGTCCTAGATACGCAGTATTTT	CASSHTSGSVLDTQYF
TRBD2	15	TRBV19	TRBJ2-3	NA	TGTGCCAGTAGTAGAAGCGGGACTGTCACAGATACGCAGTATTTT	CASSRSGTVTDTQYF
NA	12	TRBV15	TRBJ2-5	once	TGTGCCACCAGCTGGGGCCGGGAGACCCAGTACTTC	CATSWGRETQYF
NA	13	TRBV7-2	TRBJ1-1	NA	TGTGCCAGCAGCCGGGAAGGCCGCACTGAAGCTTTCTTT	CASSREGRTEAFF
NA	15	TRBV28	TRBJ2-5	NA	TGTGCCAGCAGTCTCTGGGGGCGAGGACAAGAGACCCAGTACTTC	CASSLWGRGQETQYF
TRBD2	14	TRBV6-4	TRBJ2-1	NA	TGTGCCAGCGGGGCGGGAGGAGACAACGATGAGCAGTTCTTC	CASGAGGDNDEQFF
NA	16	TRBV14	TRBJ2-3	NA	TGTGCCAGCAGCCAAAAAATCAGGGGAAGCACAGATACGCAGTATTTT	CASSQKIRGSTDTQYF
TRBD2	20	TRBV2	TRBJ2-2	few	TGTGCCAGCGCCCCCAGGGGGGGAGCGGGAGGGCCGAATGGGGCCGGGGAGCTGTTTTTT	CASAPRGGAGGPNGAGELFF
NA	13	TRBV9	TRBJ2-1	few	TGTGCCAGCAGCGCAGACAGGTACAATGAGCAGTTCTTC	CASSADRYNEQFF
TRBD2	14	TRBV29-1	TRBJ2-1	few	TGCAGCGCCTGCGGGACTAGCGGGACCAATGAGCAGTTCTTC	CSACGTSGTNEQFF
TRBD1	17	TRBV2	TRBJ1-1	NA	TGTGCCAGCAGCCTACAGGGGGCGCAAAGGGGCGGCCTTGAAGCTTTCTTT	CASSLQGAQRGGLEAFF
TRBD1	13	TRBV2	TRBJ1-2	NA	TGTGCCGCGTTGGGGACAGGCCGCTATGGCTACACCTTC	CAALGTGRYGYTF
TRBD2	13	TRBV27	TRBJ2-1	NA	TGTGCCACCTCCCCTCTAGCGGGAGGTGAGCAGTTCTTC	CATSPLAGGEQFF
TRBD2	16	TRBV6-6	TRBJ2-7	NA	TGTGCCAGCACGCCGGCTAGCGGGAGAATTGGATACGAGCAGTACTTC	CASTPASGRIGYEQYF
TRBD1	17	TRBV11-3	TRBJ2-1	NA	TGTGCCAGCAGCCCGGGACAGAGGGGTTTGGCGGGCAATGAGCAGTTCTTC	CASSPGQRGLAGNEQFF
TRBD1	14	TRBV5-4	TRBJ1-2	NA	TGTGCCAGCAGCTTGGGGGGACAGCACTATGGCTACACCTTC	CASSLGGQHYGYTF
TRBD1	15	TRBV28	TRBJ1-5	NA	TGTGGCGCTCGCCTGGGGGGACAGATCAATCAGCCCCAGCATTTT	CGARLGGQINQPQHF
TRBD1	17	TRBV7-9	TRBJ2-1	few	TGTGCCAGCAGCTCCAGCACAGGGGAATCCTCCTACAATGAGCAGTTCTTC	CASSSSTGESSYNEQFF
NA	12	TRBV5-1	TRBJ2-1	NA	TGCGCCAGTTCCGCAGGGGCTTATGAGCAGTTCTTC	CASSAGAYEQFF
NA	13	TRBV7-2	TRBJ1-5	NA	TGTGCCAGCAGCTTACGGGATTATCAGCCCCAGCATTTT	CASSLRDYQPQHF
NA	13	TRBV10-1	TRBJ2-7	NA	TGCGCCACCGGGGGTACAGGACTCTACGAGCAGTACTTC	CATGGTGLYEQYF
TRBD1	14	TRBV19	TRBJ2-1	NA	TGTGCCAGTAGCAGACAGGGTTCTTACAATGAGCAGTTCTTC	CASSRQGSYNEQFF
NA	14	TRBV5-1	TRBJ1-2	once	TGCGCCAGCCGAAACACAGGGACCTCCTATGGCTACACCTTC	CASRNTGTSYGYTF
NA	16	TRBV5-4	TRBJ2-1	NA	TGTGCCAGCAGACGGTGGGGAGAGGGAGGCTACAATGAGCAGTTCTTC	CASRRWGEGGYNEQFF
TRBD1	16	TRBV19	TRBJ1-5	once	TGTGCCAGTCGCTGGGCCAAACAGGGGGCAGGGCAGCCCCAGCATTTT	CASRWAKQGAGQPQHF
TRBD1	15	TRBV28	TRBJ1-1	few	TGTGCCAGCAGTTCCCCCGGGACAGGGCCCACTGAAGCTTTCTTT	CASSSPGTGPTEAFF
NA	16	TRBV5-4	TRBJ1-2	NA	TGTGCCAGCAGCTTGGCGATGGGACACCAAAACTATGGCTACACCTTC	CASSLAMGHQNYGYTF
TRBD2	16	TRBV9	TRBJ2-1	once	TGTGCCAGCAGCGAAAGACTAGCGGGTGTCCGGAATGAGCAGTTCTTC	CASSERLAGVRNEQFF
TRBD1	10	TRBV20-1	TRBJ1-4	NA	TGCAGTGCCCAGGGGGCCACTCTGTTTTTT	CSAQGATLFF
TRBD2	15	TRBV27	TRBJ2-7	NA	TGTGCCAGCAGCCGGACTAGCGGTGCATCCTACGAGCAGTACTTC	CASSRTSGASYEQYF